This passage covers 30 T cell receptor beta chains from one sample sequenced in a study of shared clonotypes between healthy human individuals. Here immunoSEQ multiplex PCR was the method, and the copy in TCRdb shows in-frame clones only, minus some. The repertoire holds over 800,000 clones, with almost 95% as singletons. CD45RO-negative cells were positively selected for CCR7, leaving out terminally differentiated effector memory CD45RA+ cells. Sample: naive CD8+ T cells sorted from blood. These receptors originate from a man younger than 45 in good health.

The genes are TRBV5-4 and TRBJ2-1; 10 nucleotides align to TRBD2. CDR1 SGHNT and CDR2 YYREEE come from the germline V gene (reference sequence). CDR3 length equals 16 residues. V was pared by 1 base and J by 7 bases, with 8 bases of the junction left unmatched. The CDR3 coding sequence is TGTGCCAGCAGCTTGATCCTAGCGGGAGTTGGTAATGAGCAGTTCTTC. Translated: CASSLILAGVGNEQFF. Filled out from reference TRBV5-4 and TRBJ2-1, the complete variable domain reads ETGVTQSPTHLIKTRGQQVTLRCSSQSGHNTVSWYQQALGQGPQFIFQYYREEENGRGNFPPRFSGLQFPNYSSELNVNALELDDSALYLCASSLILAGVGNEQFFGPGTRLTVL.

Remarks on this clone: The same CDR3 can be traced to other DNA sequences in this sample. The rearrangement uses TRBV19 and TRBJ2-7; no clear D gene. V shed 4 bases and J shed 2 bases, with 9 bases lying between them. The germline gives CDR1 LNHDA, CDR2 SQIVND (reference sequence). This CDR3 has 13 amino acids. In DNA form, the CDR3 reads TGTGCCAGTAGTACAGGACCCGCCTACGAGCAGTACTTC. It yields the protein CASSTGPAYEQYF. Based on the CDR3 plus reference TRBV19 and TRBJ2-7, the full variable domain is DGGITQSPKYLFRKEGQNVTLSCEQNLNHDAMYWYRQDPGQGLRLIYYSQIVNDFQKGDIAEGYSVSREKKESFPLTVTSAQKNPTAFYLCASSTGPAYEQYFGPGTRLTVT.

This sequence joins TRBV28 and TRBJ2-7, with 12 bases that match TRBD2. CDR1 is MDHEN and CDR2 is SYDVKM in the germline V gene. Trimming at V came to 1 base and at J to 0 bases, leaving 10 bases not matched to a gene. The CDR3 runs 19 residues. DNA for the CDR3: TGTGCCAGCAGTTTATTACTAGCGGGAGGCTTTTCAAGCTCCTACGAGCAGTACTTC. Amino acid sequence: CASSLLLAGGFSSSYEQYF. The full variable domain, rest sourced from reference TRBV28 and TRBJ2-7, is DVKVTQSSRYLVKRTGEKVFLECVQDMDHENMFWYRQDPGLGLRLIYFSYDVKMKEKGDIPEGYSVSREKKERFSLILESASTNQTSMYLCASSLLLAGGFSSSYEQYFGPGTRLTVT.

This clone has more than one count but fewer than ten. V is TRBV6-5 and J is TRBJ2-1; D perhaps matches TRBD1 (6 bases). CDR3 length: 14 amino acids. With 3 bases removed from V and 8 bases from J, the gap between germline ends came to 14 bases. Germline lookup yields CDR1 MNHEY and CDR2 SVGAGI. The CDR3 is CASSYWSGGDEQFF. In nucleotides, the CDR3 is TGTGCCAGCAGTTATTGGTCTGGGGGCGATGAGCAGTTCTTC.

This chain uses TRBV7-3 with TRBJ2-1; TRBD2 matches at 13 bases. CDR1 is SGHTA and CDR2 is FQGTGA in the germline V gene. This CDR3 spans 16 amino acids. The junction had 6 bases not matched to a gene; V was cut back by 5 bases and J by 5 bases. The CDR3 nucleotides are TGTGCCAGCAGCGTACTAGCGGGAGGGCTCGACAATGAGCAGTTCTTC. This gives the protein CASSVLAGGLDNEQFF.

The genes are TRBV5-4 and TRBJ2-7, with 10 bases fitting TRBD1. The germline V gene encodes CDR1 SGHNT and CDR2 YYREEE (reference sequence). The CDR3 is made up of 14 amino acids. V gave up 3 bases and J gave up 4 bases; unmatched junction bases: 4. The CDR3 loop reads CASSSRDRGYEQYF. DNA for the CDR3: TGTGCCAGCAGCTCCCGGGACAGGGGTTACGAGCAGTACTTC.

This chain connects TRBV5-8 to TRBJ1-2; unclear D gene. The CDR3 has 15 amino acids. Trimming took off 5 bases at V and 0 bases at J, with 14 bases between the two ends. Germline V lookup: CDR1 SGHTS, CDR2 YDEGEE. CDR3 loop: CASRVPETTNYGYTF. CDR3 in DNA: TGTGCCAGCAGGGTGCCGGAGACAACTAACTATGGCTACACCTTC.

The V and J genes are TRBV7-8 and TRBJ2-5; TRBD2 aligns across 10 bases. Trimming at V came to 0 bases and at J to 2 bases, leaving 3 bases not matched to a gene. The CDR3 is 16 residues long. Germline CDR1 reads SGHVS; CDR2 reads FQNEAQ. The chain's CDR3 is CASSLADSGRQETQYF. The CDR3 DNA is TGTGCCAGCAGCTTAGCGGATAGCGGGAGGCAAGAGACCCAGTACTTC.

This chain connects TRBV5-6 to TRBJ1-1; no clear D. The CDR3 is 16 residues long. V lost 0 bases to trimming and J lost 0 bases, with 12 bases between them. From germline, CDR1 is SGHDT and CDR2 YYEEEE. CDR3 in amino acids: CASSLDKQFMNTEAFF. As DNA, the CDR3 is TGTGCCAGCAGCTTGGACAAACAGTTCATGAACACTGAAGCTTTCTTT.

The chain carries TRBV7-9 and TRBJ2-7; D is ambiguous. The ends were cut back, 5 bases at V and 0 bases at J, with 11 bases in the middle. CDR3 length: 14 amino acids. The germline V gene has CDR1 SEHNR and CDR2 FQNEAQ (reference sequence). This CDR3 reads CASSPSNPSYEQYF. The CDR3 DNA reads as TGTGCCAGCAGCCCGAGCAACCCCTCCTACGAGCAGTACTTC.

The V call is TRBV6-6, the J call TRBJ1-5, with a possible D match to TRBD1 (5 bases). This CDR3 spans 13 amino acids. The V end lost 5 bases, the J end lost 6 bases, and 11 bases lay between the germline ends. Germline V gene data show CDR1 as MNHNY and CDR2 as SVGAGI (reference sequence). The CDR3 nucleotides read TGTGCCAGCAGTACCACAGGCGGTCAGCCCCAGCATTTT. This codes for CASSTTGGQPQHF.

The genes are TRBV9 and TRBJ2-1, with TRBD2 identical over 10 bases. Losses at the gene ends were 7 bases for V and 4 bases for J; bases not matched to a gene: 8. The length of the CDR3 is 15 residues. From germline, CDR1 is SGDLS and CDR2 YYNGEE. CDR3 nucleotides: TGTGCCAGCGGACCCCCTAGCGGGAGTTACAATGAGCAGTTCTTC. Translated: CASGPPSGSYNEQFF. Full variable domain (outside the CDR3, taken from reference TRBV9 and TRBJ2-1): DSGVTQTPKHLITATGQRVTLRCSPRSGDLSVYWYQQSLDQGLQFLIQYYNGEERAKGNILERFSAQQFPDLHSELNLSSLELGDSALYFCASGPPSGSYNEQFFGPGTRLTVL.

The chain uses TRBV29-1 and TRBJ1-1; D call uncertain. The germline CDR1 and CDR2 sequences are SQVTM and ANQGSEA. The CDR3 totals 11 residues. V lost 3 bases to trimming and J lost 11 bases, with 13 bases between them. DNA for the CDR3: TGCAGCGTTGATGGGCGGGAACGGGCTTTCTTT. It codes for CSVDGRERAFF.

This clone showed up just once. The V call is TRBV28, the J call TRBJ2-1; TRBD2 aligns across 10 bases. Germline V CDR1 and CDR2: MDHEN, SYDVKM. The CDR3 is 18 residues long. The V gene end was trimmed by 5 bases and the J gene end by 0 bases; junction bases not matched to a gene: 10. CDR3 coding DNA: TGTGCCAGCAGTCACCAGGGACTAGCGAGGAGCTCCTACAATGAGCAGTTCTTC. Its translation is CASSHQGLARSSYNEQFF.

The chain uses TRBV7-9 and TRBJ2-1; TRBD2 aligns across 8 bases. The CDR3 totals 16 residues. Per the germline V gene, CDR1 is SEHNR and CDR2 is FQNEAQ (reference sequence). The V segment lost 2 bases and the J segment 6 bases; nucleotides outside the gene matches: 9. The CDR3 DNA sequence: TGTGCCAGCAGCTTAAGACTAGCGTCTCTCCTCAATGAGCAGTTCTTC. Amino acids: CASSLRLASLLNEQFF.

The rearrangement links TRBV28 to TRBJ2-2; TRBD1 matches 9 bases. The V gene's germline CDR1 is MDHEN and CDR2 SYDVKM. The CDR3 has 21 residues. J lost 0 bases, V lost 2 bases, and 16 bases had no gene match. The DNA of the CDR3 is TGTGCCAGCAGTTTACCTACCGGGGACAGGGAGGTTATTACGAACACCGGGGAGCTGTTTTTT. It translates to CASSLPTGDREVITNTGELFF.

The CDR3 nucleotides read TGCGCCAGCAGCGACCGCCTTAGGACAGAAATCTACGAGCAGTACTTC. As protein: CASSDRLRTEIYEQYF. V and J are TRBV4-1 and TRBJ2-7; a possible D gene is TRBD1 (6 bases). This CDR3 is 16 amino acids long. Germline lookup yields CDR1 MGHRA and CDR2 YSYEKL. The germline V and J ends were trimmed by 5 bases and 3 bases, with 20 bases remaining between them.

The chain links TRBV28 to TRBJ2-1; D not resolved. The CDR3 runs to 12 residues. Germline values: CDR1 MDHEN, CDR2 SYDVKM. V was shortened by 4 bases and J by 9 bases, with 10 bases between the two germline ends. CDR3 nucleotides: TGTGCCAGCAGTTCTCACCTGGTTGAGCAGTTCTTC. Translation gives CASSSHLVEQFF. Supplemented by reference TRBV28 and TRBJ2-1, the full variable domain reads DVKVTQSSRYLVKRTGEKVFLECVQDMDHENMFWYRQDPGLGLRLIYFSYDVKMKEKGDIPEGYSVSREKKERFSLILESASTNQTSMYLCASSSHLVEQFFGPGTRLTVL.

CDR3 in amino acids: CASRPSGGSYNEQFF. The CDR3 DNA is TGTGCCAGCCGTCCGTCGGGAGGCTCCTACAATGAGCAGTTCTTC. This chain links TRBV27 with TRBJ2-1, with TRBD2 identical over 7 bases. Trimming cost V 8 bases and J 0 bases; bases outside gene matches: 7. Germline V gene lookup returns CDR1 MNHEY and CDR2 SMNVEV (reference sequence). The CDR3 has 15 residues.

The V call is TRBV7-9, the J call TRBJ1-2; D remains unclear. The CDR3 has 16 amino acids. Germline V gene data show CDR1 as SEHNR and CDR2 as FQNEAQ (reference sequence). Trimming removed 1 base from V and 5 bases from J, with 17 bases in between. The CDR3 is CASSLGTWEDLYGYTF. The CDR3 coding sequence is TGTGCCAGCAGCTTAGGCACGTGGGAGGACCTTTATGGCTACACCTTC.

The genes are TRBV2 and TRBJ2-7, with TRBD1 matching over 10 bases. The V segment lost 6 bases and the J segment 3 bases; nucleotides outside the gene matches: 8. This CDR3 comprises 15 residues. Germline loops: CDR1 SNHLY, CDR2 FYNNEI. CDR3 bases: TGTGCCAGCAGAACAGACAGGGGGCTATTCTACGAGCAGTACTTC. Its protein product is CASRTDRGLFYEQYF.

Only one count was recorded for this clone. This may stem from a read error, because a much larger clone lies one nucleotide away. V gene TRBV6-1 combines with J gene TRBJ2-7; 7 nucleotides line up with TRBD1. V was pared by 6 bases and J by 0 bases, with 2 bases of the junction left unmatched. CDR1 is MNHNS and CDR2 is SASEGT in the germline V gene. The CDR3 has 13 amino acids. This chain's CDR3 is CASRGTDSYEQYF. The CDR3 nucleotides are TGTGCCAGCAGGGGGACAGACTCCTACGAGCAGTACTTC.

Of note for this clone: The same CDR3 can be traced to other DNA sequences in this sample. The chain employs TRBV11-2 and TRBJ2-7; D is uncertain. Germline V lookup: CDR1 SGHAT, CDR2 FQNNGV. V was shortened by 6 bases and J by 1 base, with 7 bases between the two germline ends. The CDR3 has 12 residues. In nucleotides, the CDR3 is TGTGCCAGCAGTTCGATTTCCTACGAGCAGTACTTC. It translates to CASSSISYEQYF.

This clone was detected only a few times. This sequence may be a read error, since a much larger clone differs from it by one base. The same CDR3 also results from other DNA sequences found in this sample. The DNA of the CDR3 is TGTGCCAGCAGCCGAACCTACGAGCAGTACTTC. Protein: CASSRTYEQYF. V is TRBV7-9 and J is TRBJ2-7; no clear D. The germline V and J ends were trimmed by 5 bases and 2 bases, with 4 bases remaining between them. Germline lookup yields CDR1 SEHNR and CDR2 FQNEAQ (reference sequence). The CDR3 length is 11 residues.

V is TRBV14 and J is TRBJ2-1; 10 bases align to TRBD2. The CDR3 covers 18 residues. V dropped 8 bases and J dropped 5; count of bases not matched to a gene: 18. From germline, CDR1 is SGHDN and CDR2 FVKESK. CDR3 bases: TGTGCCAGCGCCCCCTTGGCTAGCGGGAGCGGTGGAGACAATGAGCAGTTCTTC. It is translated as CASAPLASGSGGDNEQFF.

The CDR3 region is CASSQGTGLGEEQYF. The CDR3 DNA reads TGTGCCAGCAGCCAAGGGACAGGGCTGGGGGAAGAGCAGTACTTC. The chain recombines TRBV11-3 with TRBJ2-7, with 9 bases that match TRBD1. The CDR3 is 15 residues long. V gave up 5 bases and J gave up 7 bases; unmatched junction bases: 12. The germline V gene has CDR1 SGHNT and CDR2 YENEEA.

The rearrangement uses TRBV27 and TRBJ2-3, with 7 positions matching TRBD2. The V gene's germline CDR1 is MNHEY and CDR2 SMNVEV (reference sequence). The CDR3 is 15 amino acids. V was clipped by 3 bases and J by 6 bases; unmatched bases: 9. This CDR3 reads CASSFRRESRDTQYF. The CDR3 nucleotides are TGTGCCAGCAGTTTCAGGCGGGAGAGCAGGGATACGCAGTATTTT.

This clone was counted once. The chain links TRBV9 to TRBJ1-1; D remains unclear. The CDR3 consists of 17 residues. Trimming cost V 0 bases and J 0 bases, with 15 bases left between them. The V gene's germline CDR1 is SGDLS and CDR2 YYNGEE. The CDR3: CASSVDRGEYMNTEAFF. The DNA for the CDR3 is TGTGCCAGCAGCGTAGACCGTGGCGAGTATATGAACACTGAAGCTTTCTTT.

This chain links TRBV4-3 with TRBJ2-7; 9 positions match TRBD2. V dropped 1 base and J dropped 0; count of bases not matched to a gene: 4. The CDR3 runs to 16 residues. Germline V CDR1 and CDR2: LGHNA, YSLEER. CDR3 sequence: CASSQGTSASSYEQYF. The DNA of the CDR3 is TGCGCCAGCAGCCAAGGGACTAGCGCGAGCTCCTACGAGCAGTACTTC.

This clone is a singleton in its sample. The chain is built from TRBV21-1 and TRBJ2-7; TRBD2 was called by the table and not checked on the DNA. TRBV21-1 is a known pseudogene. The CDR3 loop spans 16 amino acids. CDR3 residues: CASSISGSQRSYEQYF. The CDR3 DNA reads TGTGCCAGCAGCATCAGCGGGAGCCAGCGCTCCTACGAGCAGTACTTC.